One sample yielded the 16 T cell receptor beta chains listed below, sequenced in a study of control samples from healthy donors and cancer patients. TCRdb's table, derived via immunoSEQ multiplex PCR, lists solely in-frame clones and lacks some. The sample includes around 100,000 clones, 85% to 90% of them seen just once. The sequenced sample consisted of PBMCs. These receptors originate from a man aged 60 to 69 with lung cancer.

The J gene is TRBJ1-1, the V gene TRBV30, with D tentatively TRBD1 (5 bases). Germline lookup yields CDR1 GTSNPN and CDR2 SVGIG (reference sequence). CDR3 length: 13 residues. V lost 1 base and J 10 bases, leaving 16 bases between the germline ends. In nucleotides, the CDR3 is TGTGCCTGGAGTGCCACCGGGGGGGTCGGAGCTTTCTTT. As protein: CAWSATGGVGAFF.

This clone was found once. The J gene is TRBJ1-2, the V gene TRBV18; D perhaps matches TRBD1 (6 bases). The CDR3 covers 15 residues. V dropped 6 bases and J dropped 3 bases, with 17 bases sitting between them. Per the germline V gene, CDR1 is KGHSH and CDR2 is LQKENI. The CDR3 nucleotides are TGTGCCAGCTCGCCCCTGGACAGATCATACTATGGCTACACCTTC. Translating gives CASSPLDRSYYGYTF. Based on the CDR3 plus reference TRBV18 and TRBJ1-2, the full variable domain is NAGVMQNPRHLVRRRGQEARLRCSPMKGHSHVYWYRQLPEEGLKFMVYLQKENIIDESGMPKERFSAEFPKEGPSILRIQQVVRGDSAAYFCASSPLDRSYYGYTFGSGTRLTVV.

J is TRBJ2-1 and V is TRBV7-3; 7 bases are a match to TRBD1. The CDR3 sequence is 15 residues long. V was pared by 2 bases and J by 2 bases, with 3 bases of the junction left unmatched. Germline V gives CDR1 SGHTA, CDR2 FQGTGA. CDR3 in amino acids: CASSLSGQAYNEQFF. The CDR3 region has the DNA TGTGCCAGCAGCTTATCCGGACAGGCCTACAATGAGCAGTTCTTC. The whole variable domain, remainder taken from reference TRBV7-3 and TRBJ2-1, is GAGVSQTPSNKVTEKGKYVELRCDPISGHTALYWYRQSLGQGPEFLIYFQGTGAADDSGLPNDRFFAVRPEGSVSTLKIQRTERGDSAVYLCASSLSGQAYNEQFFGPGTRLTVL.

This chain connects TRBV20-1 to TRBJ2-7; D might be TRBD1 (6 bases). The CDR3 length is 13 residues. The V end lost 4 bases, the J end lost 1 base, and 11 bases lay between the germline ends. CDR1 and CDR2 from the germline V gene are DFQATT and SNEGSKA (reference sequence). CDR3 region: CSAIDRSSYEQYF. In DNA, the CDR3 is TGCAGTGCTATTGACAGGTCGTCCTACGAGCAGTACTTC.

V is TRBV6-5 and J is TRBJ1-3; TRBD1 might be the D (5 bases). The V end lost 7 bases, the J end lost 3 bases, and 10 bases lay between the germline ends. Germline V gene data show CDR1 as MNHEY and CDR2 as SVGAGI. The length of the CDR3 is 13 residues. The CDR3 sequence is CASIYDSGNTIYF. In DNA form, the CDR3 reads TGTGCCAGCATCTACGACAGTGGAAACACCATATATTTT.

CDR3 nucleotides: TGCGCCAGCAGCCAAGTTGGGTTGGGCCAAGAGACCCAGTACTTC. Its protein product is CASSQVGLGQETQYF. This chain joins TRBV4-1 and TRBJ2-5; D call uncertain. V lost 1 base and J 1 base, leaving 10 bases between the germline ends. Germline CDR1 reads MGHRA; CDR2 reads YSYEKL. The CDR3 has 15 residues.

The J gene is TRBJ2-3, the V gene TRBV5-1; TRBD2 agrees at 11 bases. Germline V gene data show CDR1 as SGHRS and CDR2 as YFSETQ. The ends lost 0 bases at V and 5 bases at J; junction bases unmatched: 8. The CDR3 covers 17 residues. The CDR3 sequence: CASSLALAGGRGDTQYF. The CDR3 DNA follows: TGCGCCAGCAGCTTGGCCCTAGCGGGGGGCCGGGGAGATACGCAGTATTTT.

J is TRBJ2-3 and V is TRBV9; D perhaps matches TRBD2 (5 bases). Trimming took 3 bases from V and 2 from J, leaving 19 bases between them. Germline lookup yields CDR1 SGDLS and CDR2 YYNGEE. This CDR3 has 17 amino acids. In nucleotides, the CDR3 is TGTGCCAGCAGCGCCTATTCCCTCGGGGTTTTCACAGATACGCAGTATTTT. Its translation: CASSAYSLGVFTDTQYF. Combining the CDR3 with reference TRBV9 and TRBJ2-3 gives the whole variable domain DSGVTQTPKHLITATGQRVTLRCSPRSGDLSVYWYQQSLDQGLQFLIQYYNGEERAKGNILERFSAQQFPDLHSELNLSSLELGDSALYFCASSAYSLGVFTDTQYFGPGTRLTVL.

This sequence joins TRBV6-5 and TRBJ1-6; 9 bases agree with TRBD1. CDR1 is MNHEY, CDR2 SVGAGI, per germline. After removal of 3 bases from V and 7 bases from J, the junction contained 7 bases not matched to a gene. The CDR3 length is 16 residues. The CDR3 here is CASSYSRDRVNSPLHF. The CDR3 DNA reads as TGTGCCAGCAGTTATAGTCGGGACAGGGTAAATTCACCCCTCCACTTT.

In nucleotides, the CDR3 is TGTGCCAGCAGCCCGGGACAGGCCGGGGAGCTGTTTTTT. This encodes CASSPGQAGELFF. The chain combines TRBV3-1 (or the pseudogene TRBV3-2) with TRBJ2-2, with 8 bases matching TRBD1. The CDR3 sequence is 13 residues long. V lost 4 bases and J lost 6; bases outside the gene matches: 1. Germline loops: CDR1 LGHDT, CDR2 YNNKEL (reference sequence).

This chain connects TRBV7-9 to TRBJ2-1, with 11 positions matching TRBD2. V shed 4 bases and J 4 bases; nucleotides not matched to a gene: 6. Germline loops: CDR1 SEHNR, CDR2 FQNEAQ (reference sequence). The length of the CDR3 is 16 residues. The CDR3 region is CASSSSGTSGYNEQFF. In DNA form, the CDR3 reads TGTGCCAGCAGCTCCTCCGGGACTAGCGGTTACAATGAGCAGTTCTTC.

The chain has TRBV6-6 and TRBJ2-1; 13 bases are a match to TRBD2. The CDR3 has 20 residues. V trimming: 6 bases; J trimming: 8 bases; junction bases outside the gene matches: 22. Germline loops: CDR1 MNHNY, CDR2 SVGAGI (reference sequence). CDR3 region: CASSPRLLAGGPKSLDEQFF. DNA of the CDR3: TGTGCCAGCAGCCCCCGCCTACTAGCGGGGGGGCCGAAGAGTTTGGATGAGCAGTTCTTC.

V and J are TRBV11-3 and TRBJ2-3, with unresolved D. Deletions cut 5 bases from V and 6 bases from J, with 18 bases between. Germline V lookup: CDR1 SGHNT, CDR2 YENEEA. CDR3 length: 15 residues. The CDR3 loop reads CASSHTFLGEDTQYF. Written as DNA, the CDR3 is TGTGCCAGCAGCCACACATTTCTAGGAGAGGATACGCAGTATTTT.

The J gene is TRBJ1-1, the V gene TRBV7-9; D unclear. Germline-derived CDR1 and CDR2 are SEHNR and FQNEAQ (reference sequence). The V end was cut by 1 base, the J end by 6 bases, with 6 bases between. CDR3 length equals 12 residues. The CDR3 coding sequence is TGTGCCAGCAGCTTAGTTACGGCTGAAGCTTTCTTT. It encodes CASSLVTAEAFF.

The chain links TRBV5-1 to TRBJ2-1; D unresolved. V was clipped by 1 base and J by 5 bases, with 1 base between them. The CDR3 has 11 residues. Per the germline V gene, CDR1 is SGHRS and CDR2 is YFSETQ. The CDR3 nucleotides read TGCGCCAGCAGCTTGAACAATGAGCAGTTCTTC. Residues: CASSLNNEQFF.

The chain employs TRBV5-1 and TRBJ1-1; tentative D call: TRBD1 (5 bases). The CDR3 sequence is 14 residues long. CDR1 and CDR2 (germline): SGHRS, YFSETQ. V lost 4 bases and J lost 0, with 10 bases in between. The CDR3 sequence: CASSPDRMNTEAFF. The CDR3 bases are TGCGCCAGCAGCCCCGACAGAATGAACACTGAAGCTTTCTTT.